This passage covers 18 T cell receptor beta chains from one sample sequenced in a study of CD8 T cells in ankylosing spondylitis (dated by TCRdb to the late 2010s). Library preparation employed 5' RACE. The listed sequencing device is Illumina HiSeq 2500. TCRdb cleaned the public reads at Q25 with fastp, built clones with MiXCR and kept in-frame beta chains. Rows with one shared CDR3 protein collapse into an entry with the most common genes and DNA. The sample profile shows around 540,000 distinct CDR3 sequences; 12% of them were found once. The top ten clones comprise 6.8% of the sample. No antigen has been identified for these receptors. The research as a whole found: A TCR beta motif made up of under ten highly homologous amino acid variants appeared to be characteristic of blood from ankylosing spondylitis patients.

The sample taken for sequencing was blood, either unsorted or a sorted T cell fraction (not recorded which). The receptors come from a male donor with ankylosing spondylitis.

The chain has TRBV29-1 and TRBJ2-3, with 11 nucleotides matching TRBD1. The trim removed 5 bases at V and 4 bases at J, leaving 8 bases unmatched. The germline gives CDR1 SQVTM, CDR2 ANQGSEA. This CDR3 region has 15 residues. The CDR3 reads CSVHHRDRGSDTQYF. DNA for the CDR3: TGCAGCGTTCACCACCGGGACAGGGGGTCAGATACGCAGTATTTT.

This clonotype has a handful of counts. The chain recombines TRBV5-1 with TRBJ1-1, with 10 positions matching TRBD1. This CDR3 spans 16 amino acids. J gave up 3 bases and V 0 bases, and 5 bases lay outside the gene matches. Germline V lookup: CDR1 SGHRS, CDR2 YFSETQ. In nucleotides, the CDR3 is TGCGCCAGCAGCTTGGGCACCGGGACAGGGGACACTGAAGCTTTCTTT. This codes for CASSLGTGTGDTEAFF.

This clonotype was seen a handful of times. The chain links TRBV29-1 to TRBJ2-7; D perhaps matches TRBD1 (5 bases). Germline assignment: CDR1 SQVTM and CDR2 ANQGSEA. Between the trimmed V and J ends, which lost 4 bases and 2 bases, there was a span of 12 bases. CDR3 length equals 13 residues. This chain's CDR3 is CSVGGLGPYEQYF. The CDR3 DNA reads TGCAGCGTTGGGGGCCTCGGTCCCTACGAGCAGTACTTC.

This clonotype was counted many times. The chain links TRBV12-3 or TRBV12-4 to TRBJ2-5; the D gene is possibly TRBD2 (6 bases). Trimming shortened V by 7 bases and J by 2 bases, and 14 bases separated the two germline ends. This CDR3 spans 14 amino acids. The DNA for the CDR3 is TGTGCCAGCACCACACCGGGACTGCAAGAGACCCAGTACTTC. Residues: CASTTPGLQETQYF.

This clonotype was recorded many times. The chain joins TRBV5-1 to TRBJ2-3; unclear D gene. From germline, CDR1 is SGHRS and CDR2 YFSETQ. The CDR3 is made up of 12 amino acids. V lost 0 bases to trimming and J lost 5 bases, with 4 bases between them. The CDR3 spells CASSLDRDTQYF. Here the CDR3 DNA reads TGCGCCAGCAGCTTGGATAGAGATACGCAGTATTTT.

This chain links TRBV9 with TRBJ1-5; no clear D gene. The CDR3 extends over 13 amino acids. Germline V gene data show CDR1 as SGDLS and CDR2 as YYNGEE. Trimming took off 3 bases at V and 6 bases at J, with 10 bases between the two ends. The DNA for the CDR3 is TGTGCCAGCAGCGCCAGCGTGTTTCAGCCCCAGCATTTT. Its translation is CASSASVFQPQHF.

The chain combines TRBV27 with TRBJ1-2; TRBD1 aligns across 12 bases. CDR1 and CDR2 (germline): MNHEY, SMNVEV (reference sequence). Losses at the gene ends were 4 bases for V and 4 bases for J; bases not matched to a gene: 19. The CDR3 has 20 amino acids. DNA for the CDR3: TGTGCCAGCAGTTGGGGACAGGGGGCTCAGGGAATCGGCACCCTCTATGGCTACACCTTC. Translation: CASSWGQGAQGIGTLYGYTF.

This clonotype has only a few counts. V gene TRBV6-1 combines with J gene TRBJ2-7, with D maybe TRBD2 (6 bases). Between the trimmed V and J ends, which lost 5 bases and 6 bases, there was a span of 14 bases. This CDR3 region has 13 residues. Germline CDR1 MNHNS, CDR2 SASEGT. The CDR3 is CASSPRDFSEQYV. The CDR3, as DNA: TGTGCCAGCAGTCCTCGGGACTTCAGCGAGCAGTACGTC.

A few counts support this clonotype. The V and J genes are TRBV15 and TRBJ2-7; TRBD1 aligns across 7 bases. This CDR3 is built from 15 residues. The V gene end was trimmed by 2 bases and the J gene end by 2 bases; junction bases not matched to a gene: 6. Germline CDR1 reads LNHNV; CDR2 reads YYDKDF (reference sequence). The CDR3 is CATSRNRGPTYEQYV. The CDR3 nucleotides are TGTGCCACCAGCAGAAACAGGGGACCCACCTACGAGCAGTACGTC.

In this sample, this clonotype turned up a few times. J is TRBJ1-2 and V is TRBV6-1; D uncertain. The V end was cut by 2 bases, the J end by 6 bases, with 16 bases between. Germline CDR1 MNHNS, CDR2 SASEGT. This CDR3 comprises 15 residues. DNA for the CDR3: TGTGCCAGCAGTGAAAATCCCGGTAGAGTGGATGGCTACACCTTC. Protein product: CASSENPGRVDGYTF.

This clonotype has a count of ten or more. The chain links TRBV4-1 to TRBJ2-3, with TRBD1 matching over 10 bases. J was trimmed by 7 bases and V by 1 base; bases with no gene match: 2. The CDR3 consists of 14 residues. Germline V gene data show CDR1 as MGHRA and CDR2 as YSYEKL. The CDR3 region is CASSQGGQGNTQYF. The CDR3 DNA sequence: TGCGCCAGCAGCCAAGGGGGACAGGGGAATACGCAGTATTTT.

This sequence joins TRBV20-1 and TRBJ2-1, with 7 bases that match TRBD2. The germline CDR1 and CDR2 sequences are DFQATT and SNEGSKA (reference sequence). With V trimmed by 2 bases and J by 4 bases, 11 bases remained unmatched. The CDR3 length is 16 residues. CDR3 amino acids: CSARSIGGRAYNEQFF. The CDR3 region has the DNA TGCAGTGCTAGAAGTATCGGGGGGAGGGCTTACAATGAGCAGTTCTTC.

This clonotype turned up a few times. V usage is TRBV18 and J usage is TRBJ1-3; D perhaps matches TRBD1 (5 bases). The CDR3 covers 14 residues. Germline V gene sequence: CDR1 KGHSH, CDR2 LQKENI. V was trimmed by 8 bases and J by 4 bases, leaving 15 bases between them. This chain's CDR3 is CASQEGQVGNTIYF. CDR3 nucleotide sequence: TGTGCCAGCCAAGAGGGGCAGGTCGGAAACACCATATATTTT.

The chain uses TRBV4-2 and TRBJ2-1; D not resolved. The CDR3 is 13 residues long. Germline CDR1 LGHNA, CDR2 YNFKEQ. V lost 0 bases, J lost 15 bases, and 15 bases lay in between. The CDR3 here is CASSQDVSDSRFF. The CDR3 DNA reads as TGTGCCAGCAGCCAAGATGTATCAGATAGTCGGTTCTTC.

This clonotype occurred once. Written as DNA, the CDR3 is TGTGCCAGCAGCTTTCGGGTTGGCTACGAGCAGTACGTC. This codes for CASSFRVGYEQYV. This chain connects TRBV7-9 to TRBJ2-7, with no clear D. The CDR3 is made up of 13 amino acids. V lost 3 bases and J lost 3, with 9 bases in between. Germline CDR1 reads SEHNR; CDR2 reads FQNEAQ (reference sequence).

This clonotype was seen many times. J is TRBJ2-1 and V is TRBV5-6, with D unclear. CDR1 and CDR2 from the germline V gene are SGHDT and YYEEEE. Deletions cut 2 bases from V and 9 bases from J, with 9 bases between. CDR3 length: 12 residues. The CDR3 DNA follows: TGTGCCAGCAGCTTCGGCCTCACTGAGCAGTTCTTC. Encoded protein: CASSFGLTEQFF.

This chain's CDR3 is CASSPGTAPFYVQYV. CDR3 nucleotides: TGTGCCAGCAGCCCCGGGACAGCCCCGTTCTACGTGCAGTACGTC. The rearrangement joins TRBV27 to TRBJ2-7; TRBD1 matches 7 bases. In germline, CDR1 is MNHEY, CDR2 SMNVEV (reference sequence). This CDR3 has 15 amino acids.

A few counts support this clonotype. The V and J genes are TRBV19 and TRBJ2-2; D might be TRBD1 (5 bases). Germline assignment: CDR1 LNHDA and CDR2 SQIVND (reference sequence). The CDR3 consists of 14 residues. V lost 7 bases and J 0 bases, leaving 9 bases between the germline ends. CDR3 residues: CASKVTANTGELFF. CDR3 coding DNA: TGTGCCAGTAAAGTGACAGCGAACACCGGGGAGCTGTTTTTT.